This T cell receptor beta chain was sequenced in a study of regulatory dendritic cells for organ transplantation. Allogeneic regulatory or mature dendritic cells were co-cultured for under six days with CFSE-labeled sorted T cells at 1:10. In the case of this clone: As yet, its antigen is unknown.

The data were produced by immunoSEQ multiplex PCR, yet TCRdb's version contains in-frame clones alone and is incomplete. Of about 5,400 clones listed, about four fifths are singletons. This clonotype was sampled from a human donor in good health. The sequencing sample was made of memory CD8+ T cells from blood cultured with regulatory dendritic cells. Subset described: CD45RO+ memory T cells.

The CDR3 DNA reads as TGTGCCAGCAGCAGCCCGACTAGCGGGGGAGCCGGAGACCCAAACATTCAGTACTTC. This sequence encodes CASSSPTSGGAGDPNIQYF. The V and J genes are TRBV5-6 and TRBJ2-4; 12 bases map to TRBD2. CDR1 and CDR2 from the germline V gene are SGHDT and YYEEEE. CDR3 length: 19 amino acids. Trimming cost V 4 bases and J 6 bases; bases outside gene matches: 17.